This T cell receptor beta chain was captured in a study of T cells expressing NK-cell markers. Study-wide background: The eight sequenced donors comprised seven who were HCMV-seropositive and one who was seronegative.

No DNA is given; TCRdb re-called the 5' RACE reads and lists each CDR3 protein once. Listed are about 20,000 distinct CDR3 sequences; approximately 58% falls within the top ten. CDR1 is MNHNY, CDR2 SVGAGI, per germline (reference sequence). CDR3 length: 13 residues. Study-level results: Certain NKG2C+ T cell clones were expanded, and their HCMV specificity remained unclear. The dominant NKG2C+ clonotypes represented about 1.0-7.5% of CD8+ T cells in five or six donors. Also leading the CD3+CD56-NKG2C+ fraction in a few donors were these clonotypes.

Concerning this clonotype: The antigen is unknown.

The J gene is TRBJ2-5, the V gene TRBV6-6. The source of this sequence is a man aged 18-75 years in good health. The sample comprised blood T cells: a sorted CD56 or NKG2C T cell subset, CD4+ or CD8+ T cells, or bulk PBMC T cells (not recorded which). CDR3 loop: CASSYSRGETQYF.